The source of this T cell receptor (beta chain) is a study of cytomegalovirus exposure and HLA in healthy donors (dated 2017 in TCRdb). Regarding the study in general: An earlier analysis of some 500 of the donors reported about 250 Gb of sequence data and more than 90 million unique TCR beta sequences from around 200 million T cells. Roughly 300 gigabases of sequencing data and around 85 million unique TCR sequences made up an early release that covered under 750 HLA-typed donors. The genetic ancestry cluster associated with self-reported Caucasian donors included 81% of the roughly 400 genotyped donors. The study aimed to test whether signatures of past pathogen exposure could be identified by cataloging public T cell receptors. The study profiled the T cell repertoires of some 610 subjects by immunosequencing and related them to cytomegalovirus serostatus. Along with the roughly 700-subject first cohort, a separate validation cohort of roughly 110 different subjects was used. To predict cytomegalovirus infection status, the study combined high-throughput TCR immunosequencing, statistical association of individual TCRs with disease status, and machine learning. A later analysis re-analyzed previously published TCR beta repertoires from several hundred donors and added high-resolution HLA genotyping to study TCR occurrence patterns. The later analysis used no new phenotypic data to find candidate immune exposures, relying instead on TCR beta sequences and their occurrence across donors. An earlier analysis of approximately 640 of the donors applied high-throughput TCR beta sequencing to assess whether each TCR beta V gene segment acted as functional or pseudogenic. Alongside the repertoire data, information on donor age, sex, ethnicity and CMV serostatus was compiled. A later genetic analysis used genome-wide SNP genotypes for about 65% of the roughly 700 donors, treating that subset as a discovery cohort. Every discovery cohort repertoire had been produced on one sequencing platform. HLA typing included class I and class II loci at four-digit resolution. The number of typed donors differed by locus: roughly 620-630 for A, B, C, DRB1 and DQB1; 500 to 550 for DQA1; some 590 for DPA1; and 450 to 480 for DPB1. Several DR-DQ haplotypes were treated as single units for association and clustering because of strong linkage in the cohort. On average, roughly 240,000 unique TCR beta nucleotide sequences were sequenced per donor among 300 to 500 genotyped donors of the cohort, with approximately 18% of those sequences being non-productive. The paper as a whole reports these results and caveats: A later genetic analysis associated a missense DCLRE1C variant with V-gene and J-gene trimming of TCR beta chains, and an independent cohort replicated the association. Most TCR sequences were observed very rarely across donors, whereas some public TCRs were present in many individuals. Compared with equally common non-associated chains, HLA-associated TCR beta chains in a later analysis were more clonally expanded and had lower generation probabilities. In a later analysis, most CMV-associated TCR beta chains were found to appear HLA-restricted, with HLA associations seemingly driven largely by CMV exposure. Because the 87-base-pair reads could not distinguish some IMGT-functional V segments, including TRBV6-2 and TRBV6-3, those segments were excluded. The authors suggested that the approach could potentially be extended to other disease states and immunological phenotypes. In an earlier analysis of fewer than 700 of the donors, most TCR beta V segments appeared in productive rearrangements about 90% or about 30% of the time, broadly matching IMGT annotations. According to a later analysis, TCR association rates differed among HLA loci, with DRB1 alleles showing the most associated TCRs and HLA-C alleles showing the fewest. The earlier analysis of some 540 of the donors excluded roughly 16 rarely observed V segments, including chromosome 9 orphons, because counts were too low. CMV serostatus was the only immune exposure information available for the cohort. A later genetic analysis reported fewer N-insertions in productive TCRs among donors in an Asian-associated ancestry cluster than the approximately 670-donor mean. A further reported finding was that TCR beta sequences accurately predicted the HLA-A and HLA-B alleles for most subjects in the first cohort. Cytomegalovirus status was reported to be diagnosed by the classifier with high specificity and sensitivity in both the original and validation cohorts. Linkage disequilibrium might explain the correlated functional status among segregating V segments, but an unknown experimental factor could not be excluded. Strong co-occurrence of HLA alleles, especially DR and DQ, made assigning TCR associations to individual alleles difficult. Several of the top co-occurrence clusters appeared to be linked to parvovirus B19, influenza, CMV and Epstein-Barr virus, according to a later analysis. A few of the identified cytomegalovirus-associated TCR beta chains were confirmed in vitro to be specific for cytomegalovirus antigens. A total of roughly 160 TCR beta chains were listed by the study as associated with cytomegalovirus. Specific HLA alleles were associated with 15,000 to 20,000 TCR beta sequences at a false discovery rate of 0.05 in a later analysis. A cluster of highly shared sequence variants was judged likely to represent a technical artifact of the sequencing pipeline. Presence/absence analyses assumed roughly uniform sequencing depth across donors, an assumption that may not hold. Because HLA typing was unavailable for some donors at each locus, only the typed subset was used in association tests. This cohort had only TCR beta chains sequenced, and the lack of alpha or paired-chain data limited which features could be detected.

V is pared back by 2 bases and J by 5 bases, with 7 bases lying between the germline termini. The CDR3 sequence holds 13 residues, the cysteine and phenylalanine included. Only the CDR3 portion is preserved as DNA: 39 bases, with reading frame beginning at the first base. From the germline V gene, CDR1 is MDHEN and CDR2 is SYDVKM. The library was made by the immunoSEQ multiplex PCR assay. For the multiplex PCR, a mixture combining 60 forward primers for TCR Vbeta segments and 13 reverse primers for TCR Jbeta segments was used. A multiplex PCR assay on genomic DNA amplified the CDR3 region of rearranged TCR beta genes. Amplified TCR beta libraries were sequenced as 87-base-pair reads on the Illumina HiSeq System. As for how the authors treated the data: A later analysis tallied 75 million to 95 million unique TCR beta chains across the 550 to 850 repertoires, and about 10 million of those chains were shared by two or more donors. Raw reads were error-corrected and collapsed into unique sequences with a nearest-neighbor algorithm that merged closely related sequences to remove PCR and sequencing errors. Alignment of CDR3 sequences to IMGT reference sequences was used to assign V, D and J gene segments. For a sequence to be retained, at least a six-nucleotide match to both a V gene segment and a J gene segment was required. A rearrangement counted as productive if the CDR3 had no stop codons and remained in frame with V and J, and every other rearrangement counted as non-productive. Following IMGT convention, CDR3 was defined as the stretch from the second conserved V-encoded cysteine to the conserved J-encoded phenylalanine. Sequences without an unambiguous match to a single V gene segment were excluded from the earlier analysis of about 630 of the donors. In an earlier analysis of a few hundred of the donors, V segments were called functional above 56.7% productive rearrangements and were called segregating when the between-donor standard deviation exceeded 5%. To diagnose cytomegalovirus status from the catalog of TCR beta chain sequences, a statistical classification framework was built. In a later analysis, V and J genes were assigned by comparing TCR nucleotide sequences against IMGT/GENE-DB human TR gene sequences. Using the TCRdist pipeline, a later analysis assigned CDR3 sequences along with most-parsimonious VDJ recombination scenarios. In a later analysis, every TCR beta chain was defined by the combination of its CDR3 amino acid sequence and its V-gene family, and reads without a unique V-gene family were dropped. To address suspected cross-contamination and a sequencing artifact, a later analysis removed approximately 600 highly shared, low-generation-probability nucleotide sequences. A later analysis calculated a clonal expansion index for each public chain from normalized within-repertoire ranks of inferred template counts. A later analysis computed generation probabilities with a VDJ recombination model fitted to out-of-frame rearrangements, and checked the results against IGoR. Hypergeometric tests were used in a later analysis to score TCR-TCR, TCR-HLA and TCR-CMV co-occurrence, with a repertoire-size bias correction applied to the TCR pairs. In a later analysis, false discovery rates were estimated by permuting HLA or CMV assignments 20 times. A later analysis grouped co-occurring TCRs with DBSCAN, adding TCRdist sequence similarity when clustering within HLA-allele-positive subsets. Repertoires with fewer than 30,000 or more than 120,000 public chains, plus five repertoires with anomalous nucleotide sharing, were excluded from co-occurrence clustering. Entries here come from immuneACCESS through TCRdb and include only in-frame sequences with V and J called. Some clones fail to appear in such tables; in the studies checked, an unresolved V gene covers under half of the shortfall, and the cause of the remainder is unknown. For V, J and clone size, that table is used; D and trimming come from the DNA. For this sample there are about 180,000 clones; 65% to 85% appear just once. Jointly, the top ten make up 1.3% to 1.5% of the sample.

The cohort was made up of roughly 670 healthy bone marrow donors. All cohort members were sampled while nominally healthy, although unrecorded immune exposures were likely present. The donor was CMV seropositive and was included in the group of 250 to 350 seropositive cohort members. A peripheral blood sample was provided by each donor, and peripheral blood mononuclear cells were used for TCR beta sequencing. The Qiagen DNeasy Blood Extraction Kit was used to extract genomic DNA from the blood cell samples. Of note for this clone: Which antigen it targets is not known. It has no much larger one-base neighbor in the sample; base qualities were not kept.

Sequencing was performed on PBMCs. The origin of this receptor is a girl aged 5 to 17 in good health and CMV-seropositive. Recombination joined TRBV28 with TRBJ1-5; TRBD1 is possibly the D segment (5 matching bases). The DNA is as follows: TGTGCCAGCAGTTTACCGGGGGATCAGCCCCAGCATTTT. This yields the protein CASSLPGDQPQHF. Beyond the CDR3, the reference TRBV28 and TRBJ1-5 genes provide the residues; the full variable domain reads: DVKVTQSSRYLVKRTGEKVFLECVQDMDHENMFWYRQDPGLGLRLIYFSYDVKMKEKGDIPEGYSVSREKKERFSLILESASTNQTSMYLCASSLPGDQPQHFGDGTRLSIL.